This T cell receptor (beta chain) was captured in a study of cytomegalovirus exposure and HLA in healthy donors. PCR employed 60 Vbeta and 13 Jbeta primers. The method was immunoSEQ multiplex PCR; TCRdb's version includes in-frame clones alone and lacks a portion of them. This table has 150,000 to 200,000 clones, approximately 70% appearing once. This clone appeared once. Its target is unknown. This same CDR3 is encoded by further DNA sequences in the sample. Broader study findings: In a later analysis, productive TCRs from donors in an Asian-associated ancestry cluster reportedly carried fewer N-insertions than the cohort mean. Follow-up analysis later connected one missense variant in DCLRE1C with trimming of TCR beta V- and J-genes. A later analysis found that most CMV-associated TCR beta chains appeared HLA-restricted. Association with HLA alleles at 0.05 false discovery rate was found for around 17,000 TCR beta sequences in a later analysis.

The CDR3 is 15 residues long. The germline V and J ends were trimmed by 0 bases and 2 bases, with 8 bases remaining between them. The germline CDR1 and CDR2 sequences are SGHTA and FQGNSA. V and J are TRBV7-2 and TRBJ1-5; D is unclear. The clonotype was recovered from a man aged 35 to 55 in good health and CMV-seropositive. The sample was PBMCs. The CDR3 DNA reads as TGTGCCAGCAGCTTAGCCCGGGGAGGCAATCAGCCCCAGCATTTT. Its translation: CASSLARGGNQPQHF.